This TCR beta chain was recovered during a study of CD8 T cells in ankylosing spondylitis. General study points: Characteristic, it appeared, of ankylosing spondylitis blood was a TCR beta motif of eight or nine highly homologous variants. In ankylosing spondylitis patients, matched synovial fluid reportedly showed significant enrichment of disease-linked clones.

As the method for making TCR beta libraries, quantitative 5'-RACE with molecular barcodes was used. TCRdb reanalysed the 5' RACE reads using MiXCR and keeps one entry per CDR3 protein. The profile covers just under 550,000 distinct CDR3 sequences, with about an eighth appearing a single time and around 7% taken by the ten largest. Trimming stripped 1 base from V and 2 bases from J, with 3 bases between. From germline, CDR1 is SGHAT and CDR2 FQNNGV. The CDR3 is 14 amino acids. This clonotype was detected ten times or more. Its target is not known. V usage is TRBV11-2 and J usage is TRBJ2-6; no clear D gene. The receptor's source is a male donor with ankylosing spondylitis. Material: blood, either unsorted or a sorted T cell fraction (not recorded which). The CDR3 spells CASSLVTGANVLTF. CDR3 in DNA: TGTGCCAGCAGCTTAGTGACTGGGGCCAACGTCCTGACTTTC.